These T cell receptor beta chains were read from a single sample in a study of neurological immune-mediated disorders. TCRdb processed the 5' RACE reads anew with MiXCR; each CDR3 protein has one entry. The sample has about 50,000 distinct CDR3 sequences; 10% to 13% are singletons. What was sequenced was PBMCs. Receptor source: a man aged 65 to 85 with HTLV-1-associated myelopathy (HAM/TSP). The CDR3 runs from the conserved cysteine through the conserved F or W. A D gene is named only where the DNA matches it firmly. The size of a clone is reported for some rows only, either as once, few or many, or as a class for expanded clones.

abundance	j_gene	d_gene	v_gene	CDR3aa	CDR3nt
many	TRBJ1-1	NA	TRBV7-9	CASSLIREMNTEAFF	TGTGCCAGCAGCTTAATAAGGGAGATGAACACTGAAGCTTTCTTT
many	TRBJ1-5	NA	TRBV7-2	CASSEPNQPQHF	TGTGCCAGCAGCGAACCGAATCAGCCCCAGCATTTT
many	TRBJ2-2	TRBD2	TRBV6-5	CASRQLGLASPGELFF	TGTGCCAGCAGACAGTTGGGACTAGCGAGTCCCGGGGAGCTGTTTTTT
many	TRBJ2-7	TRBD2	TRBV11-2	CASSLWGLAGGGEQYF	TGTGCCAGCAGCTTATGGGGTCTAGCGGGAGGAGGCGAGCAGTACTTC
many	TRBJ2-7	NA	TRBV28	CASSLPGQVSSYEQYF	TGTGCCAGCAGCCTACCAGGGCAGGTCAGCTCCTACGAGCAGTACTTC
many	TRBJ2-2	NA	TRBV28	CASSFVTGELFF	TGTGCCAGCAGTTTCGTAACCGGGGAGCTGTTTTTT
many	TRBJ2-3	TRBD2	TRBV20-1	CSAVAGARFTDTQYF	TGCAGTGCAGTGGCGGGAGCTCGGTTTACAGATACGCAGTATTTT
many	TRBJ2-1	NA	TRBV24-1	CATSDVDDSGNEQFF	TGTGCCACCAGTGATGTGGATGACTCGGGGAATGAGCAGTTCTTC
many	TRBJ1-5	NA	TRBV28	CASSYNLQPQHF	TGTGCCAGCAGTTACAATTTACAGCCCCAGCATTTT
many	TRBJ2-1	TRBD1	TRBV13	CASSVGTGGRNEQFF	TGTGCCAGCAGCGTCGGGACAGGGGGGCGGAATGAGCAGTTCTTC
medium-sized	TRBJ2-2	TRBD2	TRBV4-1	CASSQPSGTRLASNTGELFF	TGCGCCAGCAGCCAGCCATCCGGGACACGACTAGCGTCGAACACCGGGGAGCTGTTTTTT
many	TRBJ1-4	NA	TRBV4-3	CASSQDLLGRVGEKLFF	TGCGCCAGCAGCCAAGACCTACTCGGACGGGTCGGTGAAAAACTGTTTTTT
many	TRBJ2-2	TRBD2	TRBV7-8	CASSVSSGSLNTGELFF	TGTGCCAGCAGCGTTTCTAGCGGGAGCCTTAACACCGGGGAGCTGTTTTTT
few	TRBJ2-3	TRBD1	TRBV7-9	CASSPTRVQGTDTQYF	TGTGCCAGCAGCCCGACAAGAGTACAGGGGACAGATACGCAGTATTTT
few	TRBJ2-1	NA	TRBV20-1	CSAPLSVNEQFF	TGCAGTGCTCCCCTATCGGTCAATGAGCAGTTCTTC
many	TRBJ1-2	TRBD1	TRBV20-1	CSARGTGNDYTF	TGCAGTGCTAGAGGGACAGGCAACGACTACACCTTC
many	TRBJ1-2	NA	TRBV28	CASIQTGPKLDYGYTF	TGTGCCAGCATACAAACGGGGCCAAAGTTAGACTATGGCTACACCTTC
many	TRBJ2-1	NA	TRBV4-1	CASSQEREQFF	TGCGCCAGCAGCCAAGAACGGGAGCAGTTCTTC
many	TRBJ1-2	NA	TRBV29-1	CSAGQPTNGYTF	TGCAGCGCCGGACAGCCTACTAATGGCTACACCTTC
many	TRBJ2-1	NA	TRBV27	CASSERRAEQFF	TGTGCCAGCTCGGAGAGGAGAGCCGAGCAGTTCTTC
many	TRBJ2-7	TRBD1	TRBV12-3/TRBV12-4	CASSRDRPYEQYF	TGTGCCAGCAGCAGGGACAGGCCCTACGAGCAGTACTTC
many	TRBJ2-2	TRBD1	TRBV7-9	CASSLTTGTAPGELFF	TGTGCCAGCAGCTTGACTACTGGGACAGCCCCCGGGGAGCTGTTTTTT
many	TRBJ2-7	TRBD1	TRBV5-1	CASSSWWDRASYEQYF	TGCGCCAGCAGCTCCTGGTGGGACAGGGCCTCCTACGAGCAGTACTTC
NA	TRBJ1-5	NA	TRBV20-1	CSASPGVGQTQHF	TGCAGTGCTAGCCCGGGAGTAGGGCAGACCCAGCATTTT
many	TRBJ2-7	TRBD2	TRBV20-1	CSARPGTSVLSYEQYF	TGCAGTGCTCGACCCGGGACTAGCGTATTATCCTACGAGCAGTACTTC
many	TRBJ1-1	NA	TRBV12-3/TRBV12-4	CASMGGEVTEAFF	TGTGCCAGCATGGGGGGCGAGGTCACTGAAGCTTTCTTT
few	TRBJ2-2	NA	TRBV7-3	CASSLKLTGELFF	TGTGCCAGCAGCTTAAAGTTGACCGGGGAGCTGTTTTTT
many	TRBJ2-7	TRBD1	TRBV7-9	CASSSGTGWSEQYF	TGTGCCAGCAGCTCGGGGACAGGGTGGTCCGAGCAGTACTTC
many	TRBJ2-7	TRBD2	TRBV5-1	CASRPTSGSSYEQYF	TGCGCCAGCAGGCCTACTAGCGGGAGCTCCTACGAGCAGTACTTC
many	TRBJ1-1	NA	TRBV6-5	CASRPTGNTEAFF	TGTGCCAGCAGGCCGACAGGGAACACTGAAGCTTTCTTT
NA	TRBJ1-5	NA	TRBV7-2	CASSRDPYSNQPQHF	TGTGCCAGCAGCCGAGACCCGTATAGCAATCAGCCCCAGCATTTT
NA	TRBJ2-2	TRBD1	TRBV5-1	CASSWTGGTGELFF	TGCGCCAGCAGCTGGACAGGGGGCACCGGGGAGCTGTTTTTT